This paragraph reports one T cell receptor (beta chain). Its antigen is undetermined. Data came from immunoSEQ multiplex PCR; TCRdb stores just in-frame clones and leaves some out. The repertoire holds approximately 77,000 clones, 85% seen once, with approximately 2% in the top ten. This record comes from a study of OX40 agonist ivuxolimab in advanced cancers. Study observations and caveats: Partial responders at 0.1-3.0 mg/kg had among the lowest clonal expansion. Average numbers of expanded clones were greater in CD8+ T cells than in CD4+.

Germline loops: CDR1 SGHAT, CDR2 FQDESV (reference sequence). The CDR3 covers 15 residues. Trimming took 10 bases from V and 5 from J, leaving 20 bases between them. The rearrangement links TRBV11-1 to TRBJ2-2; D may be TRBD1 or TRBD2 (5 bases each). Sample: CD4+ or CD8+ T cells sorted from blood, taken in a trial of the OX40 agonist ivuxolimab. The sequence derives from an adult with an advanced solid tumor such as melanoma, head and neck, liver or kidney cancer. This chain's CDR3 is CATTPGTPRTGELFF. The CDR3 nucleotides read TGTGCCACCACGCCCGGGACCCCGCGGACCGGGGAGCTGTTTTTT.